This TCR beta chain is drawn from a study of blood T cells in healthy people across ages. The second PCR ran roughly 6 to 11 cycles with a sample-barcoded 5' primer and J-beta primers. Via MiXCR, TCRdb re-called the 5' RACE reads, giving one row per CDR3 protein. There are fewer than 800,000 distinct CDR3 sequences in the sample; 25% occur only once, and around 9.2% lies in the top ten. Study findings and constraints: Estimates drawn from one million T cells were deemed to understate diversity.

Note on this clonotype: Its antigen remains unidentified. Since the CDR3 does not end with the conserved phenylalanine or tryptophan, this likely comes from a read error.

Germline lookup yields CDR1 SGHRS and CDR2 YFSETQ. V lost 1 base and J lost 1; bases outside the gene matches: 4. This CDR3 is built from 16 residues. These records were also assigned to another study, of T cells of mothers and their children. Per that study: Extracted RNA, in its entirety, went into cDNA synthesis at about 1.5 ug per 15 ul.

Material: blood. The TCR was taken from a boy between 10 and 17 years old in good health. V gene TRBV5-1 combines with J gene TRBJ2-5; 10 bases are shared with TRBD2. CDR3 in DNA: TGCGCCAGCAGCTTGAGAAGCGGGGGGGCCCAAGAGACCCAGTACCTC. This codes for CASSLRSGGAQETQYL.